This TCR beta chain was observed in a study of blood T cell repertoires in COVID-19. The overall study: Material from acute and convalescent COVID-19 was sourced from the United States, Italy and Spain. From T cells, B-cell-depleted T cells, or PBMCs came the material, which was cDNA or gDNA.

CDR1 and CDR2 (germline): SNHLY, FYNNEI. This CDR3 region has 15 residues. V lost 8 bases, J lost 4 bases, and 11 bases stayed unmatched. As processed by the authors: Scientists estimated how many nucleated cells there were by amplifying reference gene primers. The protocol was immunoSEQ multiplex PCR, while the TCRdb copy is restricted to in-frame clones and leaves out a portion. Clone size and the V and J calls come from that table; the DNA yielded D and trimming. The sample records roughly 250,000 clones, over 75% being singletons. Membership in each cohort depended on participant-reported clinical history.

Sequenced: PBMCs or T cells enriched from blood (not recorded which). The rearrangement links TRBV2 to TRBJ2-3; TRBD2 matches at 8 bases. This TCR was sampled from a woman aged 25 to 45 who had recovered from COVID-19. The CDR3 is CASHPVRGGPDTQYF. CDR3 bases: TGTGCCAGCCACCCAGTCCGCGGGGGGCCAGATACGCAGTATTTT.